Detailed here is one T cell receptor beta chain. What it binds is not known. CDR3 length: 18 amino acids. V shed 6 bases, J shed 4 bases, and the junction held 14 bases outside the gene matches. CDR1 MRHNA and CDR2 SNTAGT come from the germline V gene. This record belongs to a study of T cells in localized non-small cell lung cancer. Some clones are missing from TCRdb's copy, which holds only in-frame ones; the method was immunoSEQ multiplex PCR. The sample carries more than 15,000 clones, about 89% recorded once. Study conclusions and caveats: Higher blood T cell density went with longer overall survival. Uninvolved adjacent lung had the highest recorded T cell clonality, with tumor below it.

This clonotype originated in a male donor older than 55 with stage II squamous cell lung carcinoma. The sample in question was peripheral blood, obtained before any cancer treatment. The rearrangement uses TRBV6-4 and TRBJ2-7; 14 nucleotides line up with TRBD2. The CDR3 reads CASSARGLAGVGWYEQYF. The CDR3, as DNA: TGTGCCAGCAGCGCGAGGGGACTAGCGGGAGTAGGATGGTACGAGCAGTACTTC.